These 30 T cell receptor beta chains were all obtained from the same sample, sequenced in a study of glioma-infiltrating T cells after dendritic cell vaccination. The repertoire was sequenced with immunoSEQ multiplex PCR; TCRdb's copy has only in-frame clones and lacks some. The table includes roughly 96,000 clones, approximately 80% detected once. Sample: blood, taken before dendritic cell vaccination. These receptors were collected from a human donor with glioblastoma.

The chain recombines TRBV5-6 with TRBJ1-5, with 7 bases that match TRBD1. The CDR3 length is 14 residues. Germline CDR1 reads SGHDT; CDR2 reads YYEEEE. J gave up 5 bases and V 5 bases, and 7 bases lay outside the gene matches. The CDR3 DNA is TGTGCCAGCAGTCTGACAGGGAGGTATCAGCCCCAGCATTTT. It encodes CASSLTGRYQPQHF.

This clone was seen a handful of times. V gene TRBV11-2 combines with J gene TRBJ2-7, with 7 bases that match TRBD1. The CDR3 contains 14 residues. The germline V gene has CDR1 SGHAT and CDR2 FQNNGV. V lost 6 bases, J lost 3 bases, and 8 bases stayed unmatched. The CDR3 here is CASRRDSELYEQYF. The DNA for the CDR3 is TGTGCCAGCAGACGGGACAGTGAGCTCTACGAGCAGTACTTC.

This chain connects TRBV4-1 to TRBJ2-7; no reliable D call. CDR3 length equals 14 residues. Germline V gene data show CDR1 as MGHRA and CDR2 as YSYEKL. V lost 4 bases and J lost 6, with 16 bases in between. The CDR3 DNA sequence: TGCGCCAGCAGCCCCCTGTTCGGGTTGAGCGAGCAGTACTTC. It encodes CASSPLFGLSEQYF.

The CDR3 nucleotides read TGTGCCAGCAGCGCAGAAGTCCCGGGACAGGGTTCGGGGGCCAACGTCCTGACTTTC. It translates to CASSAEVPGQGSGANVLTF. V is TRBV9 and J is TRBJ2-6; 9 bases fit TRBD1. The CDR3 runs 19 residues. Germline values: CDR1 SGDLS, CDR2 YYNGEE. V gave up 3 bases and J gave up 4 bases; unmatched junction bases: 14.

The chain carries TRBV18 and TRBJ2-7; 9 positions match TRBD1. V was clipped by 3 bases and J by 5 bases; unmatched bases: 14. Per the germline V gene, CDR1 is KGHSH and CDR2 is LQKENI. This CDR3 has 17 residues. The DNA of the CDR3 is TGTGCCAGCTCACCCTTGAAATGGGACAGGGAGAACAACGAGCAGTACTTC. Translating it yields CASSPLKWDRENNEQYF.

This clone was observed a few times. CDR3 coding DNA: TGTGCCAGCAGCCTTAGCGGGAGGACATACGAGCAGTACTTC. As protein: CASSLSGRTYEQYF. The chain employs TRBV5-4 and TRBJ2-7; 10 bases match TRBD2. The germline gives CDR1 SGHNT, CDR2 YYREEE (reference sequence). V dropped 4 bases and J dropped 4; count of bases not matched to a gene: 5. CDR3 length equals 14 residues.

The chain links TRBV30 to TRBJ2-7, with TRBD2 identical over 11 bases. This CDR3 has 15 residues. In germline, CDR1 is GTSNPN, CDR2 SVGIG (reference sequence). V lost 0 bases and J lost 6; bases outside the gene matches: 7. The CDR3 region has the DNA TGTGCCTGGAGTGTACTAGCGGGAGAGGGGACCGAGCAGTACTTC. This sequence encodes CAWSVLAGEGTEQYF. Full variable domain (outside the CDR3, taken from reference TRBV30 and TRBJ2-7): SQTIHQWPATLVQPVGSPLSLECTVEGTSNPNLYWYRQAAGRGLQLLFYSVGIGQISSEVPQNLSASRPQDRQFILSSKKLLLSDSGFYLCAWSVLAGEGTEQYFGPGTRLTVT.

V is TRBV4-1 and J is TRBJ2-5, with 13 bases fitting TRBD2. The V segment lost 2 bases and the J segment 4 bases; nucleotides outside the gene matches: 1. CDR3 length equals 15 residues. Germline V gene sequence: CDR1 MGHRA, CDR2 YSYEKL. The CDR3 region has the DNA TGCGCCAGCAGCCAACGACTAGCGGGAGGAGAGACCCAGTACTTC. The encoded protein is CASSQRLAGGETQYF.

This clone was seen a few times. The genes are TRBV6-6 and TRBJ2-3; weak D call: TRBD1 (5 bases). Trimming took 2 bases from V and 2 from J, leaving 11 bases between them. The germline gives CDR1 MNHNY, CDR2 SVGAGI (reference sequence). This CDR3 has 15 amino acids. The CDR3 DNA reads TGTGCCAGCAGTTACGCGTGGGGCCTCACAGATACGCAGTATTTT. Residues: CASSYAWGLTDTQYF.

The chain couples TRBV30 to TRBJ1-4; D may be TRBD1 (5 bases). V lost 3 bases to trimming and J lost 8 bases, with 16 bases between them. This CDR3 has 14 residues. Germline V gene sequence: CDR1 GTSNPN, CDR2 SVGIG (reference sequence). CDR3 DNA: TGTGCCTGGAGCGAGGCAGGGCTTGACGAAAAACTGTTTTTT. This translates into CAWSEAGLDEKLFF.

Details on this clone: Within the sample, other DNA sequences also encode this same CDR3. This rearrangement joins TRBV19 to TRBJ1-1; D gene ambiguous. The germline V gene has CDR1 LNHDA and CDR2 SQIVND (reference sequence). V lost 2 bases to trimming and J lost 2 bases, with 6 bases between them. This CDR3 has 13 residues. The CDR3 nucleotides are TGTGCCAGTAGTATATCGGTTAACACTGAAGCTTTCTTT. It yields the protein CASSISVNTEAFF.

The chain joins TRBV4-2 to TRBJ2-6; 7 bases are a match to TRBD1. The CDR3 totals 16 residues. With 4 bases clipped from V and 2 bases from J, the junction kept 5 bases outside the gene matches. The germline V gene encodes CDR1 LGHNA and CDR2 YNFKEQ. CDR3 sequence: CASSPQGRTGANVLTF. The CDR3, as DNA: TGTGCCAGCAGCCCACAGGGGCGAACTGGGGCCAACGTCCTGACTTTC.

The chain joins TRBV5-1 to TRBJ2-1; the match to TRBD2 covers 7 bases. The germline V gene has CDR1 SGHRS and CDR2 YFSETQ. This CDR3 is built from 16 residues. With V trimmed by 1 base and J by 4 bases, 8 bases remained unmatched. The CDR3 nucleotides read TGCGCCAGCAGCTTGCGTCCGGGAGGAGTTTACAATGAGCAGTTCTTC. It encodes CASSLRPGGVYNEQFF.

The chain is built from TRBV5-4 and TRBJ1-2; D might be TRBD1 (5 bases). CDR1 SGHNT and CDR2 YYREEE come from the germline V gene (reference sequence). The V and J ends lost 0 bases and 2 bases respectively, with 17 bases between them. The CDR3 is 17 amino acids. The CDR3 bases are TGTGCCAGCAGCTTGGGCATCGGGGGGAACCAAAACTATGGCTACACCTTC. It is translated as CASSLGIGGNQNYGYTF.

The chain couples TRBV19 to TRBJ2-2; a possible D gene is TRBD2 (5 bases). The CDR3 covers 14 residues. CDR1 is LNHDA and CDR2 is SQIVND in the germline V gene (reference sequence). The V end was cut by 7 bases, the J end by 1 base, with 10 bases between. This chain's CDR3 is CASTDRGNTGELFF. The CDR3 DNA follows: TGTGCCAGTACCGATCGGGGGAACACCGGGGAGCTGTTTTTT.

The chain carries TRBV5-1 and TRBJ2-7; weak D call: TRBD2 (5 bases). The germline V and J ends were trimmed by 4 bases and 1 base, with 9 bases remaining between them. This CDR3 comprises 13 residues. CDR1 SGHRS and CDR2 YFSETQ come from the germline V gene. The CDR3 here is CASSPSGSYEQYF. The CDR3 DNA follows: TGCGCCAGCAGCCCCAGCGGATCCTACGAGCAGTACTTC. Full variable domain (outside the CDR3, taken from reference TRBV5-1 and TRBJ2-7): KAGVTQTPRYLIKTRGQQVTLSCSPISGHRSVSWYQQTPGQGLQFLFEYFSETQRNKGNFPGRFSGRQFSNSRSEMNVSTLELGDSALYLCASSPSGSYEQYFGPGTRLTVT.

This clone turned up a few times. This chain uses TRBV6-5 with TRBJ1-5, with 7 bases aligning to TRBD1. Germline V gives CDR1 MNHEY, CDR2 SVGAGI. The length of the CDR3 is 12 residues. Losses at the gene ends were 5 bases for V and 5 bases for J; bases not matched to a gene: 0. The CDR3 region is CASSDRDQPQHF. CDR3 coding DNA: TGTGCCAGCAGTGACAGGGATCAGCCCCAGCATTTT.

The chain carries TRBV6-5 and TRBJ2-7, with 7 bases identical to TRBD2. J lost 2 bases, V lost 5 bases, and 9 bases had no gene match. The CDR3 contains 15 residues. Germline V gene sequence: CDR1 MNHEY, CDR2 SVGAGI. The CDR3 sequence is CASSTRGNPTYEQYF. Written as DNA, the CDR3 is TGTGCCAGCAGTACGCGGGGGAACCCGACCTACGAGCAGTACTTC.

This clone is a singleton in its sample. This sequence joins TRBV7-2 and TRBJ1-2, with D possibly matching TRBD1 (5 bases). The length of the CDR3 is 13 residues. With 3 bases removed from V and 8 bases from J, the gap between germline ends came to 13 bases. Germline CDR1 reads SGHTA; CDR2 reads FQGNSA. The CDR3 loop is CASSFRGVGGYTF. The CDR3 coding sequence is TGTGCCAGCAGCTTTCGGGGGGTCGGCGGCTACACCTTC. The complete variable domain, with remaining parts taken from reference TRBV7-2 and TRBJ1-2, reads GAGVSQSPSNKVTEKGKDVELRCDPISGHTALYWYRQSLGQGLEFLIYFQGNSAPDKSGLPSDRFSAERTGGSVSTLTIQRTQQEDSAVYLCASSFRGVGGYTFGSGTRLTVV.

This chain uses TRBV2 with TRBJ2-6; tentatively, D is TRBD1 (5 bases). V was shortened by 6 bases and J by 1 base, with 16 bases between the two germline ends. The CDR3 is 17 amino acids. Germline assignment: CDR1 SNHLY and CDR2 FYNNEI. As DNA, the CDR3 is TGTGCCAGCAGCGAGCAGGGCCTCGTGTCTGGGGCCAACGTCCTGACTTTC. Translation: CASSEQGLVSGANVLTF.

V gene TRBV10-2 combines with J gene TRBJ1-2; perhaps TRBD1 as D (6 bases). In germline, CDR1 is WSHSY, CDR2 SAAADI. V was cut by 6 bases and J by 1 base, with 12 bases left in between. This CDR3 is built from 14 residues. CDR3 DNA: TGCGCCAGCAGGGTGGCAGGGGTTAACTATGGCTACACCTTC. It is translated as CASRVAGVNYGYTF.

The genes are TRBV28 and TRBJ1-2; D is uncertain. Germline V gene lookup returns CDR1 MDHEN and CDR2 SYDVKM. The V gene lost 1 base and the J gene lost 4 bases, with 4 bases spanning the gap. This CDR3 has 12 residues. The CDR3 DNA is TGTGCCAGCAGTTTATTGAGCTATGGCTACACCTTC. Translating gives CASSLLSYGYTF.

V usage is TRBV5-1 and J usage is TRBJ2-7, with 9 bases aligning to TRBD2. This CDR3 contains 14 residues. The junction had 10 bases not matched to a gene; V was cut back by 5 bases and J by 7 bases. The V gene's germline CDR1 is SGHRS and CDR2 YFSETQ. Written as DNA, the CDR3 is TGCGCCAGCAGTTGGGGCGGGAGGGCCTTGGAGCAGTACTTC. It translates to CASSWGGRALEQYF. The variable domain in full, with the rest retrieved from reference TRBV5-1 and TRBJ2-7, is KAGVTQTPRYLIKTRGQQVTLSCSPISGHRSVSWYQQTPGQGLQFLFEYFSETQRNKGNFPGRFSGRQFSNSRSEMNVSTLELGDSALYLCASSWGGRALEQYFGPGTRLTVT.

V and J are TRBV5-6 and TRBJ2-5, with D perhaps TRBD1 (5 bases). V was trimmed by 5 bases and J by 7 bases, leaving 18 bases between them. Per germline, CDR1 SGHDT and CDR2 YYEEEE. The CDR3 runs to 14 residues. CDR3 protein: CASSKRQIQGTQYF. The CDR3 DNA is TGTGCCAGCAGTAAGAGACAGATTCAGGGGACCCAGTACTTC. The full variable domain, in which reference TRBV5-6 and TRBJ2-5 provide the parts outside the CDR3, is DAGVTQSPTHLIKTRGQQVTLRCSPKSGHDTVSWYQQALGQGPQFIFQYYEEEERQRGNFPDRFSGHQFPNYSSELNVNALLLGDSALYLCASSKRQIQGTQYFGPGTRLLVL.

The chain links TRBV11-3 to TRBJ2-1, with 7 bases identical to TRBD2. V gave up 0 bases and J gave up 8 bases; unmatched junction bases: 7. The length of the CDR3 is 15 residues. Germline CDR1 reads SGHNT; CDR2 reads YENEEA. The chain's CDR3 is CASSLEAGVGHEQFF. CDR3 DNA sequence: TGTGCCAGCAGCTTAGAGGCGGGAGTTGGGCATGAGCAGTTCTTC.

The chain employs TRBV12-5 and TRBJ1-2; D is perhaps TRBD1 (6 bases). Germline V gene lookup returns CDR1 LGHNT and CDR2 FRNRAP. This CDR3 is 17 amino acids long. V lost 3 bases, J lost 4 bases, and 21 bases lay in between. The CDR3 spells CASGFPYPGVWSYGYTF. In DNA form, the CDR3 reads TGTGCTAGTGGTTTCCCGTACCCAGGGGTTTGGAGCTATGGCTACACCTTC.

This sequence joins TRBV11-2 and TRBJ2-7; the match to TRBD2 covers 12 bases. CDR3 length equals 16 residues. Germline CDR1 is SGHAT and CDR2 is FQNNGV. The J segment lost 1 base and the V segment lost 3 bases, leaving 4 bases of the junction unmatched. In DNA form, the CDR3 reads TGTGCCAGCAGCTTGCTAGCGGGGGGGCTATCCTACGAGCAGTACTTC. Translation: CASSLLAGGLSYEQYF. Variable domain in full (rest from reference TRBV11-2 and TRBJ2-7): EAGVAQSPRYKIIEKRQSVAFWCNPISGHATLYWYQQILGQGPKLLIQFQNNGVVDDSQLPKDRFSAERLKGVDSTLKIQPAKLEDSAVYLCASSLLAGGLSYEQYFGPGTRLTVT.

This clone has a handful of counts. The chain carries TRBV10-3 and TRBJ2-3; D is possibly TRBD1 (6 bases). Germline assignment: CDR1 ENHRY and CDR2 SYGVKD. The CDR3 sequence is 15 residues long. The ends were cut back, 2 bases at V and 1 base at J, with 10 bases in the middle. The DNA for the CDR3 is TGTGCCATCAGTGAGCCCCGGACAGGCACAGATACGCAGTATTTT. It translates to CAISEPRTGTDTQYF.

This chain links TRBV6-1 with TRBJ1-2, with TRBD1 matching over 7 bases. The CDR3 has 15 residues. Germline V gene sequence: CDR1 MNHNS, CDR2 SASEGT. Germline trimming cut 4 bases from V and 8 bases from J; bases unmatched to any gene: 13. The CDR3 region has the DNA TGTGCCAGCAGTGGATTTGACAGGGCGATTTTCGGCTACACCTTC. Translating gives CASSGFDRAIFGYTF.

This chain joins TRBV19 and TRBJ2-7; 9 positions match TRBD1. CDR1 and CDR2 from the germline V gene are LNHDA and SQIVND (reference sequence). Trimming removed 4 bases from V and 1 base from J; junction bases left unmatched: 8. This CDR3 is 16 amino acids long. The CDR3: CASSKGTGTGSYEQYF. The CDR3 nucleotides are TGTGCCAGTAGTAAAGGAACCGGGACAGGGTCCTACGAGCAGTACTTC.